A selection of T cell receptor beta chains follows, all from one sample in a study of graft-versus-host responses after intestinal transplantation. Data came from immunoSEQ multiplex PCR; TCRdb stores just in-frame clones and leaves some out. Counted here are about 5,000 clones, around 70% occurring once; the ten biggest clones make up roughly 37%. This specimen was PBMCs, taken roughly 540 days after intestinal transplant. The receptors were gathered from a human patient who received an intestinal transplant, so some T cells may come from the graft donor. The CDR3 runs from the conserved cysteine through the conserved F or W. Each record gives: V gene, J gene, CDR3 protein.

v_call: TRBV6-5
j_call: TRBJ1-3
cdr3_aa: CASSYPGTGGNTIYF

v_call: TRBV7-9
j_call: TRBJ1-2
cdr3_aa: CASSLGGAALDGYTF

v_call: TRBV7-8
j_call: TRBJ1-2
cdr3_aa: CASSLSGVYGYTF

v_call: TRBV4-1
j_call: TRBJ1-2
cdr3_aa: CASSQEGQVLGYTF

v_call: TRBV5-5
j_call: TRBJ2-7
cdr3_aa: CASSQDLQGPPYEQYF

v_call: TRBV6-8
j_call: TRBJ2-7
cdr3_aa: CASSEKIYEQYF

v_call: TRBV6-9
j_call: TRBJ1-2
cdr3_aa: CASSPGTEKHYGYTF

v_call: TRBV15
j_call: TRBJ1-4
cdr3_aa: CATSRDGTTNEKLFF

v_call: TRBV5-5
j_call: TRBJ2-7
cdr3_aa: CASSQEASEGWYEQYF

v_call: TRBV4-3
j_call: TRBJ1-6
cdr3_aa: CASSQQKNYNSPLHF

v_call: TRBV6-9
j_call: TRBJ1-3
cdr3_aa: CASSSGRSSGNTIYF

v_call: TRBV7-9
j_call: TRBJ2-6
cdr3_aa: CASSLVRGAGANVLTF

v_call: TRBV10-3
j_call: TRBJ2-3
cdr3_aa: CAISEPPGTGTDTQYF

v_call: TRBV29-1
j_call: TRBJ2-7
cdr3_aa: CSVEAQGISVYEQYF

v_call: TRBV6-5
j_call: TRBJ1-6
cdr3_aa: CASSYSPGVNSPLHF

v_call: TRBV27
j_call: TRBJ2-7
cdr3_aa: CASREDITYEQYF

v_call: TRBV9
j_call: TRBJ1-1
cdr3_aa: CASSGGQGALVDTEAFF

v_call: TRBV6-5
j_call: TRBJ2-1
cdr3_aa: CASSYSTEYNEQFF

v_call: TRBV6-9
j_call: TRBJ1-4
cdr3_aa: CASSYGTKGEKLFF

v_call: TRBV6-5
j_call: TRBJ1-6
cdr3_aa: CASSYSGTGGSPLHF

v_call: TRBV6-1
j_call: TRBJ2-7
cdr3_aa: CASRSGGASYEQYF

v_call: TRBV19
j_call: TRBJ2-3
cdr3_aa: CASSMTGSTDTQYF

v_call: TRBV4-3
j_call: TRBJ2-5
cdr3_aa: CASSQERGGQETQYF

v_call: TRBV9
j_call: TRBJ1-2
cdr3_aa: CASSVERGSNYGYTF

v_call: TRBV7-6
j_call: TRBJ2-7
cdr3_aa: CASSLRGMDYEQYF